What follows are 4 T cell receptor beta chains derived from one specimen sequenced in a study of T cell repertoires in cytomegalovirus infection. TCRdb fed the reads into MiXCR, producing one record per CDR3 protein. Of some 390,000 distinct CDR3 sequences listed, around a sixth were seen once; the top ten hold approximately 8%. Sequencing was done on a sample of PBMCs. The source is a human donor in good health (CMV status not recorded). Some clones in this sample may be carry-over from other donors' samples.

The chain uses TRBV12-3 or TRBV12-4 and TRBJ1-1; possible D gene TRBD1, 5 bases. The CDR3 consists of 11 residues. V was clipped by 9 bases and J by 5 bases, with 10 bases between them. The CDR3 protein is CARGTRTEAFF. In DNA, the CDR3 is TGTGCCAGAGGGACCAGGACTGAAGCTTTCTTT.

This rearrangement joins TRBV11-2 to TRBJ2-7; D unresolved. The V end was cut by 4 bases, the J end by 0 bases, with 16 bases between. In germline, CDR1 is SGHAT, CDR2 FQNNGV. There are 16 residues in the CDR3. The CDR3 nucleotides read TGTGCCAGCAGCTACCCCCTCAAAGACCCCTCCTACGAGCAGTACTTC. It yields the protein CASSYPLKDPSYEQYF.

This chain uses TRBV12-3 or TRBV12-4 with TRBJ1-3; 7 bases are a match to TRBD1. This CDR3 spans 13 amino acids. J gave up 10 bases and V 0 bases, and 3 bases lay outside the gene matches. CDR3 nucleotide sequence: TGTGCCAGCAGTTTAGCGCAGGGGGGAACCATATATTTT. This sequence encodes CASSLAQGGTIYF.

The rearrangement uses TRBV12-3 or TRBV12-4 and TRBJ1-2; D may be TRBD1 (5 bases). The CDR3 loop spans 15 amino acids. The V gene lost 2 bases and the J gene lost 4 bases, with 14 bases spanning the gap. The CDR3 DNA follows: TGTGCCAGCAGTTTACGGGGGTCGGGCCCCTATGGCTACACCTTC. Encoded protein: CASSLRGSGPYGYTF.